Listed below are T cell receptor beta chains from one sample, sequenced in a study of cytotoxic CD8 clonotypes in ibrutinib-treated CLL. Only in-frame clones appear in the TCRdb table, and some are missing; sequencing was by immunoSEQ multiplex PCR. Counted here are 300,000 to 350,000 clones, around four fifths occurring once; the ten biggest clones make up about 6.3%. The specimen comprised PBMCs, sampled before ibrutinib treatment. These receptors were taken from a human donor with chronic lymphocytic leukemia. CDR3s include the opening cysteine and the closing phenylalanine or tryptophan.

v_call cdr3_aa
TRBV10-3 CAISVTQYTEAFF
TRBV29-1 CSVQVTTDTQYF
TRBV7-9 CASSPETGQLSYEQYF
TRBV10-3 CAISDKDRGLDGYTF
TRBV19 CASSSPRAIGLGGEKLFF
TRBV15 CATSRDRSSSYEQYF
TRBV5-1 CASSLRQGAVGYTF
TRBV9 CASSSSGRAFEQYF
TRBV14 CASSYTGYNQPQHF
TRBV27 CASSLSRVGEQFF
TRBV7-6 CASSNIALGGTLYNEQFF